Listed below are T cell receptor beta chains from one sample, sequenced in a study of cytomegalovirus exposure and HLA in healthy donors. Generated by immunoSEQ multiplex PCR, the TCRdb table keeps only in-frame clones and is missing some. The sample carries around 54,000 clones, more than 70% recorded once. What was sequenced was PBMCs. The receptor set was obtained from a woman aged 18-29 years in good health and CMV-seropositive. The CDR3 runs from the conserved cysteine through the conserved F or W. The D gene is left open where the match is weak. The size entry is marked missing in some rows and otherwise reads once, few, many or a size class.

V gene	clone size	D gene	CDR3 length	J gene	CDR3 protein	CDR3 DNA
TRBV7-6	-	-	19	TRBJ1-1	CASSLNWESRRSMNTEAFF	TGTGCCAGCAGCCTCAATTGGGAGTCCAGACGGAGTATGAACACTGAAGCTTTCTTT
TRBV6-5	-	TRBD2	15	TRBJ2-7	CASSPTLREDYEQYF	TGTGCCAGCAGTCCAACCCTCCGGGAGGACTACGAGCAGTACTTC
TRBV7-6	-	TRBD1	14	TRBJ1-2	CASSLSTGEYGYTF	TGTGCCAGCAGCTTGTCGACAGGGGAGTATGGCTACACCTTC
TRBV19	-	-	16	TRBJ1-6	CASTSHSDRFVESLHF	TGTGCCAGTACCTCACATTCGGACAGATTTGTAGAATCCCTCCACTTT
TRBV7-3	-	-	13	TRBJ2-5	CASSPTNGETQYF	TGTGCCAGCAGCCCCACCAACGGAGAGACCCAGTACTTC
TRBV19	-	TRBD2	17	TRBJ2-3	CASSIVSGGASTDTQYF	TGTGCCAGTAGTATAGTCAGCGGGGGGGCCTCCACAGATACGCAGTATTTT
TRBV5-4	once	-	14	TRBJ1-3	CASSLAGVGNTIYF	TGTGCCAGCAGCTTGGCAGGGGTTGGAAACACCATATATTTT
TRBV6-5	once	-	15	TRBJ2-7	CASSYVQGSSYEQYF	TGTGCCAGCAGTTACGTACAGGGATCCTCCTACGAGCAGTACTTC
TRBV11-2	-	TRBD1	14	TRBJ1-1	CASSYRQGNTEAFF	TGTGCCAGCAGCTATCGACAGGGCAACACTGAAGCTTTCTTT
TRBV2	-	TRBD1	15	TRBJ1-4	CASSEVTAGGEKLFF	TGTGCCAGCAGTGAGGTTACGGCAGGGGGCGAAAAACTGTTTTTT
TRBV6-1	-	TRBD1	13	TRBJ1-2	CASRSGTGFGYTF	TGTGCCAGCAGGTCCGGGACAGGGTTTGGCTACACCTTC
TRBV7-9	-	-	15	TRBJ2-7	CASSLQDISPHEQYF	TGTGCCAGCAGCTTACAGGACATCTCCCCCCACGAGCAGTACTTC
TRBV6-6	-	TRBD2	15	TRBJ2-3	CASRLAGGRTDTQYF	TGTGCCAGCAGATTAGCGGGGGGGCGCACAGATACGCAGTATTTT
TRBV5-8	-	TRBD1	14	TRBJ1-1	CASSWGQGRPEAFF	TGTGCCAGCAGCTGGGGACAGGGGCGGCCTGAAGCTTTCTTT
TRBV13	-	-	18	TRBJ2-6	CASSLGSGPRSGANVLTF	TGTGCCAGCAGCTTAGGGTCAGGTCCACGCTCTGGGGCCAACGTCCTGACTTTC
TRBV4-1	-	-	16	TRBJ2-2	CASSQGWRGNTGELFF	TGCGCCAGCAGCCAAGGGTGGCGGGGGAACACCGGGGAGCTGTTTTTT
TRBV4-1	-	-	13	TRBJ1-2	CASSQVWQGSYTF	TGCGCCAGCAGCCAAGTCTGGCAGGGCAGCTACACCTTC
TRBV7-2	-	-	16	TRBJ2-3	CASSQDLADRGATQYF	TGTGCCAGCAGTCAAGACTTGGCGGACCGCGGGGCTACGCAGTATTTT
TRBV15	-	-	15	TRBJ2-7	CATSEEAGANYEQYF	TGTGCCACCAGCGAAGAGGCGGGGGCCAACTACGAGCAGTACTTC
TRBV9	-	-	14	TRBJ2-1	CASSPTGSYNEQFF	TGTGCCAGCAGCCCCACGGGTTCCTACAATGAGCAGTTCTTC
TRBV5-1	-	TRBD2	19	TRBJ2-3	CASSTGEGGLAGSTDTQYF	TGCGCCAGCAGCACTGGCGAGGGTGGCCTAGCGGGGAGCACAGATACGCAGTATTTT
TRBV4-2	-	TRBD2	18	TRBJ2-3	CASSQDITSGGPKDTQYF	TGTGCCAGCAGCCAAGATATAACTAGCGGGGGGCCGAAAGATACGCAGTATTTT
TRBV19	-	-	18	TRBJ2-6	CASRGRSGRGSGANVLTF	TGTGCCAGTAGGGGCCGATCGGGCAGGGGATCTGGGGCCAACGTCCTGACTTTC
TRBV6-5	-	-	14	TRBJ2-7	CASKVGLSSYEQYF	TGTGCCAGCAAGGTGGGCTTAAGCTCCTACGAGCAGTACTTC
TRBV5-1	-	TRBD1	15	TRBJ2-3	CASSSMQGAADTQYF	TGCGCCAGCAGCTCAATGCAGGGGGCGGCAGATACGCAGTATTTT
TRBV6-1	-	-	12	TRBJ1-5	CASSLPLQPQHF	TGTGCCAGCAGTCTACCTCTCCAGCCCCAGCATTTT
TRBV5-6	-	TRBD1	15	TRBJ1-2	CASSPRTGAFYGYTF	TGTGCCAGCAGCCCTCGGACAGGGGCCTTCTATGGCTACACCTTC
TRBV19	-	TRBD1	14	TRBJ2-7	CASSIRAQGDEQYF	TGTGCCAGTAGTATACGGGCACAGGGGGACGAGCAGTACTTC
TRBV18	-	TRBD1	17	TRBJ1-2	CASSPLSGTGERLGYTF	TGTGCCAGCTCACCACTTTCCGGGACAGGGGAAAGGCTCGGCTACACCTTC
TRBV10-3	few	-	15	TRBJ2-6	CAIPAESSGANVLTF	TGTGCCATCCCGGCGGAAAGCTCTGGGGCCAACGTCCTGACTTTC
TRBV7-8	-	TRBD1	14	TRBJ1-1	CASSRDRVNTEAFF	TGTGCCAGCAGCAGGGACAGGGTGAACACTGAAGCTTTCTTT
TRBV11-2	-	TRBD1	14	TRBJ2-2	CASSLGDRVAELFF	TGTGCCAGCAGCTTAGGGGACAGGGTCGCGGAGCTGTTTTTT
TRBV5-4	once	-	16	TRBJ2-2	CASSPAAGKNTGELFF	TGTGCCAGCAGCCCCGCGGCCGGTAAGAACACCGGGGAGCTGTTTTTT
TRBV27	-	-	13	TRBJ1-1	CASSLGENTEAFF	TGTGCCAGCAGTCTGGGAGAAAACACTGAAGCTTTCTTT
TRBV6-5	once	-	15	TRBJ1-4	CASSYGGFAGEKLFF	TGTGCCAGCAGCTACGGGGGGTTCGCCGGAGAAAAACTGTTTTTT
TRBV23-1	-	-	13	TRBJ1-6	CASSQGLNSPLHF	TGCGCCAGCAGTCAAGGACTCAATTCACCCCTCCACTTT
TRBV2	few	-	14	TRBJ2-6	CASTGGAGANVLTF	TGTGCCAGCACGGGCGGGGCAGGGGCCAACGTCCTGACTTTC
TRBV6-5	-	-	15	TRBJ2-3	CASSYQSVSTDTQYF	TGTGCCAGCAGTTACCAGTCCGTTAGCACAGATACGCAGTATTTT
TRBV2	-	-	15	TRBJ2-2	CASSEAAVNTGELFF	TGTGCCAGCAGTGAAGCGGCAGTGAACACCGGGGAGCTGTTTTTT
TRBV12-5	-	-	13	TRBJ2-3	CASGLAGTDTQYF	TGTGCTAGTGGTTTGGCGGGCACAGATACGCAGTATTTT
TRBV11-2	-	-	18	TRBJ2-7	CASSLGHVEWQLSYEQYF	TGTGCCAGCAGCTTAGGACATGTCGAGTGGCAGCTATCCTACGAGCAGTACTTC
TRBV28	-	-	13	TRBJ2-5	CASSLGIGETQYF	TGTGCCAGCAGCCTCGGGATCGGGGAGACCCAGTACTTC
TRBV2	-	-	13	TRBJ1-1	CATHRAGDTEAFF	TGTGCCACTCATCGAGCAGGGGACACTGAAGCTTTCTTT
TRBV11-3	once	TRBD1	15	TRBJ1-4	CASSLERQGGEKLFF	TGTGCCAGCAGCTTAGAGAGACAGGGCGGCGAAAAACTGTTTTTT
TRBV4-1	-	-	16	TRBJ1-4	CASSQGGGRVGEKLFF	TGCGCCAGCAGCCAAGGGGGAGGCAGGGTGGGGGAAAAACTGTTTTTT